This entry lists 15 T cell receptor beta chains sequenced from one sample in a study of long-term antiretroviral therapy in people with HIV (dated by TCRdb to between 2021 and 2024). Sequencing of the TRB variable region was done with the immunoSEQ hsTCRB v3.0 assay at survey level resolution. This immuneACCESS table, as held by TCRdb, lists in-frame sequences with V and J called but not all clones. Of the missing ones, under half trace to an unresolved V gene in checked studies; the others have no known cause. For this sample there are some 20,000 clones; under 90% appear just once. The ten largest clones add up to around 10% of the sample. Sequenced material: unsorted PBMCs, taken 2.4 years after starting antiretroviral therapy. The receptor set was obtained from a man aged 35 to 55 with HIV.

V is TRBV27 and J is TRBJ1-1, with D perhaps TRBD1 (5 bases). The CDR3 has 13 residues. The V end lost 5 bases, the J end lost 5 bases, and 12 bases lay between the germline ends. Germline values: CDR1 MNHEY, CDR2 SMNVEV (reference sequence). The CDR3 DNA reads TGTGCCAGCAGTGTGTCAGGGAGGACTGAAGCTTTCTTT. This encodes CASSVSGRTEAFF.

In DNA form, the CDR3 reads TGTGCCAGCAGCTTAGGTCCGGGGACTGAAGCTTTCTTT. Its protein product is CASSLGPGTEAFF. The chain has TRBV5-6 and TRBJ1-1; D call uncertain. The ends were cut back, 2 bases at V and 5 bases at J, with 10 bases in the middle. This CDR3 comprises 13 residues. Germline CDR1 SGHDT, CDR2 YYEEEE.

The rearrangement uses TRBV7-2 and TRBJ2-1, with 7 positions matching TRBD1. The germline V gene has CDR1 SGHTA and CDR2 FQGNSA. Trimming at V came to 5 bases and at J to 8 bases, leaving 3 bases not matched to a gene. This CDR3 region has 12 residues. The CDR3, as DNA: TGTGCCAGCAGCCCACAGGGGTATGAGCAGTTCTTC. It is translated as CASSPQGYEQFF.

This chain uses TRBV19 with TRBJ2-1; 14 nucleotides agree with TRBD2. The V gene end was trimmed by 6 bases and the J gene end by 5 bases; junction bases not matched to a gene: 3. The CDR3 has 15 amino acids. Per the germline V gene, CDR1 is LNHDA and CDR2 is SQIVND (reference sequence). The CDR3 loop is CASRTSGRADNEQFF. The CDR3 bases are TGTGCCAGTAGGACTAGCGGGAGGGCTGACAATGAGCAGTTCTTC.

J is TRBJ1-1 and V is TRBV4-2, with D possibly matching TRBD1 (5 bases). This CDR3 spans 14 amino acids. Germline V gene lookup returns CDR1 LGHNA and CDR2 YNFKEQ. The V and J ends lost 6 bases and 5 bases respectively, with 16 bases between them. CDR3 coding DNA: TGTGCCAGCAGTGTCCCGCGGGAGGGGACTGAAGCTTTCTTT. It specifies CASSVPREGTEAFF.

The rearrangement links TRBV13 to TRBJ2-2, with a tentative D call TRBD1 (5 bases). Per germline, CDR1 PRHDT and CDR2 FYEKMQ (reference sequence). The CDR3 extends over 17 amino acids. Trimming stripped 6 bases from V and 0 bases from J, with 17 bases between. In DNA form, the CDR3 reads TGTGCCAGCAGTCCCCCCCAGGGAACCGCGAACACCGGGGAGCTGTTTTTT. Amino acids: CASSPPQGTANTGELFF.

This chain uses TRBV7-2 with TRBJ2-7; 10 bases are a match to TRBD2. The CDR3 totals 15 residues. Per the germline V gene, CDR1 is SGHTA and CDR2 is FQGNSA. Trimming removed 7 bases from V and 3 bases from J; junction bases left unmatched: 9. The CDR3 reads CASTKIAGGYYEQYF. CDR3 nucleotide sequence: TGTGCCAGCACCAAAATAGCGGGAGGTTACTACGAGCAGTACTTC.

This chain links TRBV6-1 with TRBJ2-5; D is unclear. Trimming took 4 bases from V and 4 from J, leaving 4 bases between them. CDR1 and CDR2 from the germline V gene are MNHNS and SASEGT. This CDR3 comprises 11 residues. The CDR3 loop is CASSGVETQYF. Written as DNA, the CDR3 is TGTGCCAGCAGTGGGGTAGAGACCCAGTACTTC.

The chain recombines TRBV2 with TRBJ1-5; D might be TRBD1 (5 bases). V dropped 1 base and J dropped 0 bases, with 7 bases sitting between them. Germline loops: CDR1 SNHLY, CDR2 FYNNEI. The CDR3 is made up of 15 amino acids. The CDR3 nucleotides read TGTGCCAGCAGTGAAGAGACAGTTAGCAATCAGCCCCAGCATTTT. Translation: CASSEETVSNQPQHF.

In DNA, the CDR3 is TGTGCCAGCAGTCCCATCTACGAGCAGTACTTC. This sequence encodes CASSPIYEQYF. The chain uses TRBV2 and TRBJ2-7; no definite D call. Trimming took 5 bases from V and 3 from J, leaving 5 bases between them. Looked up from germline, CDR1 is SNHLY and CDR2 is FYNNEI. The CDR3 has 11 amino acids. Based on the CDR3 plus reference TRBV2 and TRBJ2-7, the full variable domain is EPEVTQTPSHQVTQMGQEVILRCVPISNHLYFYWYRQILGQKVEFLVSFYNNEISEKSEIFDDQFSVERPDGSNFTLKIRSTKLEDSAMYFCASSPIYEQYFGPGTRLTVT.

The chain combines TRBV6-5 with TRBJ1-5; weak D call: TRBD1 (5 bases). The V gene lost 6 bases and the J gene lost 0 bases, with 12 bases spanning the gap. Germline CDR1 MNHEY, CDR2 SVGAGI. CDR3 length: 15 amino acids. The DNA for the CDR3 is TGTGCCAGCAGGACTCAGGGAGATAGCAATCAGCCCCAGCATTTT. Translation: CASRTQGDSNQPQHF.

This chain joins TRBV6-1 and TRBJ1-5; no clear D. Between the trimmed V and J ends, which lost 1 base and 6 bases, there was a span of 4 bases. This CDR3 region has 12 residues. The germline V gene has CDR1 MNHNS and CDR2 SASEGT. As DNA, the CDR3 is TGTGCCAGCAGTGAAGGAGGTCAGCCCCAGCATTTT. Its protein product is CASSEGGQPQHF.

This rearrangement joins TRBV18 to TRBJ1-1; D unclear. The CDR3 runs 16 residues. The ends were cut back, 3 bases at V and 3 bases at J, with 17 bases in the middle. Germline V gene sequence: CDR1 KGHSH, CDR2 LQKENI. CDR3 residues: CASSPLEGGRDTEAFF. CDR3 coding DNA: TGTGCCAGCTCACCCCTTGAAGGCGGCAGAGACACTGAAGCTTTCTTT.

This clone was recorded only once. The rearrangement joins TRBV5-1 to TRBJ1-6; TRBD1 might be the D (5 bases). The CDR3 has 14 residues. V lost 1 base to trimming and J lost 8 bases, with 10 bases between them. From germline, CDR1 is SGHRS and CDR2 YFSETQ. The CDR3: CASSLTGTDSPLHF. The CDR3 DNA reads as TGCGCCAGCAGCTTGACGGGGACGGATTCACCCCTCCACTTT.

The CDR3 is CATSSERGWNGELFF. The CDR3 nucleotides read TGTGCCACCAGCAGCGAGCGGGGTTGGAACGGGGAGCTGTTTTTT. The chain carries TRBV15 and TRBJ2-2; TRBD2 aligns across 7 bases. Germline V lookup: CDR1 LNHNV, CDR2 YYDKDF (reference sequence). The CDR3 sequence is 15 residues long. Germline trimming cut 3 bases from V and 7 bases from J; bases unmatched to any gene: 8.